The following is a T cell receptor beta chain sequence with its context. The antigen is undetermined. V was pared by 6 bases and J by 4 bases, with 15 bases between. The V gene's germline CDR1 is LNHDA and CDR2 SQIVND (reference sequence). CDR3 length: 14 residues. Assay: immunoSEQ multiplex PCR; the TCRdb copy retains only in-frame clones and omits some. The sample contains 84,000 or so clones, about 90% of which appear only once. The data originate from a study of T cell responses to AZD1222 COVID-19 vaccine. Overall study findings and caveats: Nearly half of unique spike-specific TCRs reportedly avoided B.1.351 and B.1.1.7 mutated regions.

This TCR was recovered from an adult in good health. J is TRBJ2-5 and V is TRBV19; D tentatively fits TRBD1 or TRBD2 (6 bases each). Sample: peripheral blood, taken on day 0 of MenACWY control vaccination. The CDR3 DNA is TGTGCCAGTAGGCGCACACAGGGAGGAGAGACCCAGTACTTC. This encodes CASRRTQGGETQYF.